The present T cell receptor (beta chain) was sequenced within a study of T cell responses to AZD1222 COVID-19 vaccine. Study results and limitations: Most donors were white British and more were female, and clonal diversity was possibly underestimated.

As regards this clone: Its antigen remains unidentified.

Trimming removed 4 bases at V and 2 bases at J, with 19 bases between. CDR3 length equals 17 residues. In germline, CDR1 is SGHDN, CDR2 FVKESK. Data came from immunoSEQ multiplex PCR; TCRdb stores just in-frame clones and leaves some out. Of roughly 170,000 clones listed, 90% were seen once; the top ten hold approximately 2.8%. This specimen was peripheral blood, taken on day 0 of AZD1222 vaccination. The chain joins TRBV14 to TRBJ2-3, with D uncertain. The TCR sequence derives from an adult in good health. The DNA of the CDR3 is TGTGCCAGCAGCCCAGCCTGGGCCAGGCAATACACAGATACGCAGTATTTT. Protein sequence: CASSPAWARQYTDTQYF. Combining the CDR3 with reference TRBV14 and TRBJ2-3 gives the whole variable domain EAGVTQFPSHSVIEKGQTVTLRCDPISGHDNLYWYRRVMGKEIKFLLHFVKESKQDESGMPNNRFLAERTGGTYSTLKVQPAELEDSGVYFCASSPAWARQYTDTQYFGPGTRLTVL.